The 30 T cell receptor beta chains below come from one sample, sequenced in a study of blood T cells in healthy people across ages. The use of a sample-barcoded 5' primer and a J-beta primer mix characterized a second PCR of about 6 to 12 cycles. MiXCR, applied by TCRdb to the 5' RACE reads, yields one record per CDR3 protein. The sample lists approximately 1.5 million distinct CDR3 sequences; about 31% were seen once. Input material: blood. These receptors were taken from a woman aged 25 to 45 in good health.

A few counts support this clonotype. This chain uses TRBV20-1 with TRBJ1-5; tentatively, D is TRBD1 (5 bases). The V end was cut by 5 bases, the J end by 6 bases, with 14 bases between. The CDR3 loop spans 13 amino acids. Germline CDR1 DFQATT, CDR2 SNEGSKA (reference sequence). As DNA, the CDR3 is TGCAGTGCTCAGAGGGGACTTGTTCAGCCCCAGCATTTT. This sequence encodes CSAQRGLVQPQHF.

The chain uses TRBV7-3 and TRBJ1-2; D uncertain. Trimming removed 0 bases at V and 1 base at J, with 9 bases between. Looked up from germline, CDR1 is SGHTA and CDR2 is FQGTGA. The CDR3 contains 15 residues. DNA for the CDR3: TGTGCCAGCAGCTTAACGGCAGGCGGTAACTATGGCTACACCTTC. It is translated as CASSLTAGGNYGYTF.

CDR3 coding DNA: TGCAGCGTTGAAGGCCGGCAGGGGACGCCTGGGCAGTACTTC. Translation gives CSVEGRQGTPGQYF. The chain employs TRBV29-1 and TRBJ2-5; tentatively, D is TRBD1 (6 bases). The germline gives CDR1 SQVTM, CDR2 ANQGSEA. V shed 1 base and J shed 11 bases, with 20 bases lying between them. This CDR3 comprises 14 residues. Using reference TRBV29-1 and TRBJ2-5 for the parts outside the CDR3, the full variable domain is SAVISQKPSRDICQRGTSLTIQCQVDSQVTMMFWYRQQPGQSLTLIATANQGSEATYESGFVIDKFPISRPNLTFSTLTVSNMSPEDSSIYLCSVEGRQGTPGQYFGPGTRLLVL.

The CDR3 DNA is TGTGCCAGCAGCTTAGTGGGGGAAGGTTATGGCTACACCTTC. It translates to CASSLVGEGYGYTF. The rearrangement uses TRBV7-8 and TRBJ1-2; weak D call: TRBD1 (5 bases). The V end was cut by 1 base, the J end by 5 bases, with 11 bases between. Per germline, CDR1 SGHVS and CDR2 FQNEAQ. This CDR3 has 14 residues.

This chain joins TRBV20-1 and TRBJ2-7, with TRBD2 matching 9 bases. Germline CDR1 DFQATT, CDR2 SNEGSKA (reference sequence). The CDR3 covers 13 residues. V lost 5 bases and J lost 1; bases outside the gene matches: 3. The CDR3 sequence is CSAGLAGSYEQYF. The CDR3 DNA follows: TGCAGTGCTGGGCTAGCGGGATCCTACGAGCAGTACTTC.

V is TRBV2 and J is TRBJ2-7; D uncertain. The germline gives CDR1 SNHLY, CDR2 FYNNEI. There are 13 residues in the CDR3. V lost 7 bases, J lost 3 bases, and 13 bases lay in between. Here the CDR3 reads CASTRVSFYEQYF. CDR3 DNA sequence: TGTGCCAGCACACGCGTGTCCTTCTACGAGCAGTACTTC.

This clonotype was detected only a few times. V gene TRBV9 combines with J gene TRBJ2-1; D might be TRBD1 (6 bases). The CDR3 is 15 residues long. V was shortened by 4 bases and J by 5 bases, with 16 bases between the two germline ends. The V gene's germline CDR1 is SGDLS and CDR2 YYNGEE. The CDR3 DNA sequence: TGTGCCAGCAGCCTACAGGGCTGGGCTGACAATGAGCAGTTCTTC. Translation: CASSLQGWADNEQFF.

This clonotype has more than one count but fewer than ten. The gene calls are TRBV6-2 or TRBV6-3 and TRBJ1-1, with 8 positions matching TRBD1. The CDR3 totals 11 residues. Germline-derived CDR1 and CDR2 are MNHEY and SVGEGT. V trimming: 7 bases; J trimming: 10 bases; junction bases outside the gene matches: 5. The CDR3 bases are TGTGCCAGCACCCGACAGGGGAGAGCTTTCTTT. Translated, it gives CASTRQGRAFF.

The chain recombines TRBV11-2 with TRBJ2-5, with no clear D. The germline V gene encodes CDR1 SGHAT and CDR2 FQNNGV. The germline V and J ends were trimmed by 3 bases and 4 bases, with 9 bases remaining between them. The CDR3 loop spans 13 amino acids. This CDR3 reads CASSFPKGETQYF. CDR3 bases: TGTGCCAGCAGCTTCCCGAAAGGAGAGACCCAGTACTTC.

This clonotype was recorded a few times. The V gene is TRBV3-1, the J gene TRBJ2-1, with D hard to call. The CDR3 spans 16 residues. V was cut by 1 base and J by 4 bases, with 14 bases left in between. CDR1 is LGHDT and CDR2 is YNNKEL in the germline V gene (reference sequence). DNA of the CDR3: TGTGCCAGCAGCCAAGGACCTAGACACCCGTACAATGAGCAGTTCTTC. Its protein is CASSQGPRHPYNEQFF.

This clonotype was seen only a few times. The chain combines TRBV20-1 with TRBJ2-1, with unresolved D. Germline V gene sequence: CDR1 DFQATT, CDR2 SNEGSKA (reference sequence). The V gene lost 6 bases and the J gene lost 0 bases, with 15 bases spanning the gap. This CDR3 is built from 15 residues. The CDR3 DNA is TGCAGTGCCCACTTATCGGGCAGCTCCTACAATGAGCAGTTCTTC. As protein: CSAHLSGSSYNEQFF.

Remarks on this clonotype: The junction does not match germline at one end; this may be a read error. This chain joins TRBV9 and TRBJ1-5; D remains ambiguous. The CDR3 is 13 amino acids. CDR1 is SGDLS and CDR2 is YYNGEE in the germline V gene. CDR3 nucleotides: TGTGCCAGCAGCGTAGGGGTCAATCAACCCCAGCATTTT. Amino acid sequence: CASSVGVNQPQHF.

This clonotype was counted between two and nine times. The chain is built from TRBV7-2 and TRBJ2-1; D unclear. Trimming removed 1 base at V and 4 bases at J, with 14 bases between. CDR1 is SGHTA, CDR2 FQGNSA, per germline. This CDR3 comprises 16 residues. The CDR3, as DNA: TGTGCCAGCAGCTTAGAGTGGGCGGAACCATACAATGAGCAGTTCTTC. This sequence encodes CASSLEWAEPYNEQFF.

This clonotype was seen ten or more times. V and J are TRBV7-8 and TRBJ1-2; 8 nucleotides match TRBD1. V trimming: 5 bases; J trimming: 1 base; junction bases outside the gene matches: 6. The CDR3 is 15 amino acids. The germline CDR1 and CDR2 sequences are SGHVS and FQNEAQ. CDR3 nucleotides: TGTGCCAGCAGCCTAGTACAGGGGGTTAACTATGGCTACACCTTC. Its translation: CASSLVQGVNYGYTF.

This clonotype has a handful of counts. The chain recombines TRBV29-1 with TRBJ1-1; D is uncertain. The CDR3 has 12 amino acids. Germline V CDR1 and CDR2: SQVTM, ANQGSEA. Between the trimmed V and J ends, which lost 8 bases and 1 base, there was a span of 11 bases. CDR3 protein: CSYSRRNTEAFF. In DNA form, the CDR3 reads TGCAGCTACAGCCGGAGGAACACTGAAGCTTTCTTT.

The chain recombines TRBV28 with TRBJ2-2; no firm D call. The V end was cut by 6 bases, the J end by 0 bases, with 11 bases between. CDR3 length: 15 amino acids. Germline V CDR1 and CDR2: MDHEN, SYDVKM. The CDR3 region is CASSKGGSNTGELFF. CDR3 coding DNA: TGTGCCAGCAGCAAGGGCGGTTCGAACACCGGGGAGCTGTTTTTT.

The chain links TRBV6-1 to TRBJ2-5; tentatively, D is TRBD2 (5 bases). The CDR3 has 15 residues. Germline V lookup: CDR1 MNHNS, CDR2 SASEGT. Deletions cut 4 bases from V and 5 bases from J, with 17 bases between. CDR3 sequence reads: CASSARLRLEETQYF. CDR3 nucleotide sequence: TGTGCCAGCAGTGCCCGACTACGGCTCGAGGAGACCCAGTACTTC.

This clonotype appeared a single time. This rearrangement joins TRBV2 to TRBJ2-3; 8 nucleotides match TRBD1. The V gene end was trimmed by 2 bases and the J gene end by 6 bases; junction bases not matched to a gene: 10. CDR3 length equals 16 residues. Germline V CDR1 and CDR2: SNHLY, FYNNEI. The CDR3 bases are TGTGCCAGCAGTGAATTCGGACAGGGCGGCCAGGATACGCAGTATTTT. Residues: CASSEFGQGGQDTQYF.

Concerning this clonotype: Since the CDR3 does not end with the conserved phenylalanine or tryptophan, this likely comes from a read error. This rearrangement joins TRBV9 to TRBJ2-1; no clear D. CDR3 length: 11 amino acids. Germline V lookup: CDR1 SGDLS, CDR2 YYNGEE. DNA for the CDR3: TGTGCCAGCAGCTCCGACAATGAGCAGTTCTTA. This gives the protein CASSSDNEQFL.

This clonotype was seen many times. V is TRBV4-1 and J is TRBJ1-2, with TRBD1 matching over 7 bases. V shed 5 bases and J 0 bases; nucleotides not matched to a gene: 6. The length of the CDR3 is 15 residues. Germline loops: CDR1 MGHRA, CDR2 YSYEKL. As DNA, the CDR3 is TGCGCCAGCAGCGATAAGGGACAGACTAACTATGGCTACACCTTC. This codes for CASSDKGQTNYGYTF.

The gene calls are TRBV5-1 and TRBJ2-7; 7 bases align to TRBD1. V was clipped by 3 bases and J by 7 bases; unmatched bases: 7. The germline gives CDR1 SGHRS, CDR2 YFSETQ. The CDR3 covers 13 residues. CDR3 residues: CASSSSQGYEQYF. CDR3 nucleotide sequence: TGCGCCAGCAGCTCGTCACAGGGGTATGAGCAGTACTTC. The complete variable domain, with remaining parts taken from reference TRBV5-1 and TRBJ2-7, reads KAGVTQTPRYLIKTRGQQVTLSCSPISGHRSVSWYQQTPGQGLQFLFEYFSETQRNKGNFPGRFSGRQFSNSRSEMNVSTLELGDSALYLCASSSSQGYEQYFGPGTRLTVT.

The V call is TRBV29-1, the J call TRBJ1-1; the D gene is possibly TRBD1 (6 bases). The V and J ends lost 4 bases and 5 bases respectively, with 20 bases between them. Germline V gene sequence: CDR1 SQVTM, CDR2 ANQGSEA. There are 15 residues in the CDR3. DNA of the CDR3: TGCAGCGTTGGTTTGGGGGGGGGCCCGAGTACTGAAGCTTTCTTT. Its translation is CSVGLGGGPSTEAFF. Filled out from reference TRBV29-1 and TRBJ1-1, the complete variable domain reads SAVISQKPSRDICQRGTSLTIQCQVDSQVTMMFWYRQQPGQSLTLIATANQGSEATYESGFVIDKFPISRPNLTFSTLTVSNMSPEDSSIYLCSVGLGGGPSTEAFFGQGTRLTVV.

The gene calls are TRBV7-9 and TRBJ2-7; D is unresolved. Trimming removed 8 bases from V and 3 bases from J, with 14 bases in between. The CDR3 has 13 residues. CDR1 SEHNR and CDR2 FQNEAQ come from the germline V gene (reference sequence). This CDR3 is CASSGQTLYEQYF. CDR3 bases: TGTGCCAGCTCTGGGCAGACCCTCTACGAGCAGTACTTC.

This clonotype occurred once. This chain joins TRBV20-1 and TRBJ2-7; 8 bases fit TRBD2. Germline CDR1 reads DFQATT; CDR2 reads SNEGSKA (reference sequence). The CDR3 runs 16 residues. V lost 5 bases and J lost 0; bases outside the gene matches: 12. Here the CDR3 reads CSAPGTGLVSSYEQYF. The DNA for the CDR3 is TGCAGTGCTCCCGGAACGGGACTAGTTAGCTCCTACGAGCAGTACTTC.

This clonotype has just a few counts. This chain connects TRBV2 to TRBJ1-1; D not certain. Germline V lookup: CDR1 SNHLY, CDR2 FYNNEI. The V end lost 8 bases, the J end lost 0 bases, and 10 bases lay between the germline ends. The CDR3 length is 13 residues. The CDR3 spells CASGRGLNTEAFF. CDR3 nucleotide sequence: TGTGCCAGCGGGAGAGGATTGAACACTGAAGCTTTCTTT.

This clonotype was seen repeatedly, ten times or more. The rearrangement links TRBV29-1 to TRBJ2-5; the D is unclear. Germline lookup yields CDR1 SQVTM and CDR2 ANQGSEA. V lost 3 bases to trimming and J lost 4 bases, with 21 bases between them. The length of the CDR3 is 16 residues. The CDR3 DNA is TGCAGCGTTGACCCAACCTCTGTGGGGTTGGGAGAGACCCAGTACTTC. This translates into CSVDPTSVGLGETQYF. The variable domain in full, with the rest retrieved from reference TRBV29-1 and TRBJ2-5, is SAVISQKPSRDICQRGTSLTIQCQVDSQVTMMFWYRQQPGQSLTLIATANQGSEATYESGFVIDKFPISRPNLTFSTLTVSNMSPEDSSIYLCSVDPTSVGLGETQYFGPGTRLLVL.

V and J are TRBV7-9 and TRBJ1-2, with a tentative D call TRBD1 (5 bases). With 2 bases removed from V and 8 bases from J, the gap between germline ends came to 18 bases. The germline gives CDR1 SEHNR, CDR2 FQNEAQ (reference sequence). The CDR3 loop spans 15 amino acids. This CDR3 reads CASSLWPRSWGGYTF. The CDR3 nucleotides read TGTGCCAGCAGCTTATGGCCCCGATCATGGGGCGGCTACACCTTC.

This clonotype has at least ten counts. This chain uses TRBV2 with TRBJ2-7, with 7 bases aligning to TRBD2. CDR3 size: 12 residues. Germline CDR1 and CDR2: SNHLY and FYNNEI. V was pared by 1 base and J by 6 bases, with 0 bases of the junction left unmatched. The CDR3 reads CASSEGGGEQYF. CDR3 coding DNA: TGTGCCAGCAGTGAAGGGGGGGGCGAGCAGTACTTC.

The rearrangement joins TRBV24-1 to TRBJ2-6, with a weak D call TRBD1 (5 bases). Trimming shortened V by 3 bases and J by 0 bases, and 8 bases separated the two germline ends. CDR3 size: 16 residues. From germline, CDR1 is KGHDR and CDR2 SFDVKD. CDR3 residues: CATSDADSSGANVLTF. The DNA of the CDR3 is TGTGCCACCAGTGATGCCGACAGCTCTGGGGCCAACGTCCTGACTTTC.

The V call is TRBV20-1, the J call TRBJ1-1; possible D gene TRBD1, 5 bases. Between the trimmed V and J ends, which lost 2 bases and 9 bases, there was a span of 10 bases. Germline CDR1 is DFQATT and CDR2 is SNEGSKA (reference sequence). This CDR3 has 11 residues. The DNA for the CDR3 is TGCAGTGCTAGAACGCAGGGTCAAGCTTTCTTT. It yields the protein CSARTQGQAFF.